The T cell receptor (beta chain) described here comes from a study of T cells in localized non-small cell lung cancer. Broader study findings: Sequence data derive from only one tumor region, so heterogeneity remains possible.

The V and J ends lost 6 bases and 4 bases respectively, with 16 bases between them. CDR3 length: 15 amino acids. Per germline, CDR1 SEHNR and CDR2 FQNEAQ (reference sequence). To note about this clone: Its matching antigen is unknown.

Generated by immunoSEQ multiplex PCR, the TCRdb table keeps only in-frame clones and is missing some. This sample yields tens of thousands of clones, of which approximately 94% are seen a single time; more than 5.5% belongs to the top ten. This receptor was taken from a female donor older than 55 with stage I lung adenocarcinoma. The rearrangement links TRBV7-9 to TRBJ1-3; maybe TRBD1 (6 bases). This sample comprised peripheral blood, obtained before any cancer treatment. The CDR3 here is CASSPTRGAGNTIYF. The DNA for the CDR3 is TGTGCCAGCAGTCCCACCAGGGGTGCAGGAAACACCATATATTTT. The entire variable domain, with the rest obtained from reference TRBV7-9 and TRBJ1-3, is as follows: DTGVSQNPRHKITKRGQNVTFRCDPISEHNRLYWYRQTLGQGPEFLTYFQNEAQLEKSRLLSDRFSAERPKGSFSTLEIQRTEQGDSAMYLCASSPTRGAGNTIYFGEGSWLTVV.